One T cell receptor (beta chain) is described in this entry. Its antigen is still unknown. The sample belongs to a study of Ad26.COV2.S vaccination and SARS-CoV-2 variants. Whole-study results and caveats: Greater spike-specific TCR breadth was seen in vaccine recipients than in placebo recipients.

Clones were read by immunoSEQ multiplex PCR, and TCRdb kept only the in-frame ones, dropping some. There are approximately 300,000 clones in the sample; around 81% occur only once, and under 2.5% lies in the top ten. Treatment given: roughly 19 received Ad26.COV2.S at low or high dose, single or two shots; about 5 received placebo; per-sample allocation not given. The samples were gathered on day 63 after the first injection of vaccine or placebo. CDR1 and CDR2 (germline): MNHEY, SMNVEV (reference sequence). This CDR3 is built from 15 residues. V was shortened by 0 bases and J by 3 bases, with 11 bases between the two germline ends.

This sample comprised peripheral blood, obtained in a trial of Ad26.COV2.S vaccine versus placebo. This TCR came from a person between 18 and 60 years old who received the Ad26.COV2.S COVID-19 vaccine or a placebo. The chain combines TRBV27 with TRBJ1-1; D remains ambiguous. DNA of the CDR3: TGTGCCAGCAGTTTATCAGGCGCGTATTACACTGAAGCTTTCTTT. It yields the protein CASSLSGAYYTEAFF.